This TCR beta chain was recovered during a study of blood T cell repertoires in COVID-19. About the research overall: Samples of COVID-19 (acute and convalescent) were obtained from the United States, Italy and Spain. The analysed material was cDNA or gDNA that came from T cells, B-cell-depleted T cells, or PBMCs.

Trimming left V 0 bases short and J 6 bases short, with 11 bases between. Germline CDR1 and CDR2: LGHDT and YNNKEL (reference sequence). The CDR3 contains 15 residues. As handled by the study authors: Amplification from reference gene primers served as the basis for estimated nucleated cell counts. Here immunoSEQ multiplex PCR was the method, and the copy in TCRdb shows in-frame clones only, minus some. The V and J calls and clone size come from that table; D and trimming were worked out from the DNA. Here the sample spans tens of thousands of clones, roughly 89% being singletons. The sequenced sample was peripheral blood. The genes are TRBV3-1 (or the pseudogene TRBV3-2) and TRBJ1-4, with D possibly being TRBD1 (5 bases). This TCR came from a human donor in a cohort sampled during active COVID-19. CDR3: CASSQEGQGHEKLFF. The CDR3 coding sequence is TGTGCCAGCAGCCAAGAGGGGCAGGGCCATGAAAAACTGTTTTTT.